Listed below are T cell receptor beta chains from one sample, sequenced in a study of graft-versus-host responses after intestinal transplantation. Only in-frame clones appear in the TCRdb table, and some are missing; sequencing was by immunoSEQ multiplex PCR. There are 13,000 to 15,000 clones in the sample; about 27% occur only once, and approximately 4.1% lies in the top ten. The sample was alloreactive CD4+ T cells from a mixed lymphocyte reaction culture, taken before intestinal transplant. The receptors were gathered from a human patient who received an intestinal transplant. Both conserved end residues are part of each CDR3. Fields, in order: V gene, J gene, CDR3 length, D gene, clone size, CDR3 protein, CDR3 DNA. A D gene is named only where the DNA matches it firmly. Rows may omit the clone size; those that give it use once, few, many or a size class.

TRBV21-1	TRBJ2-5	19	-	few	CASSILHATSGRVEETQYF	TGTGCCAGCAGCATCCTCCACGCCACTAGCGGGAGGGTTGAAGAGACCCAGTACTTC
TRBV6-5	TRBJ1-1	11	-	-	CASYLETEAFF	TGTGCCAGCTACCTAGAGACTGAAGCTTTCTTT
TRBV30	TRBJ2-7	14	-	-	CAWSWAGSKSEQYF	TGTGCCTGGAGCTGGGCAGGGTCGAAAAGCGAGCAGTACTTC
TRBV27	TRBJ2-7	16	TRBD1	few	CASRLTGQASSYEQYF	TGTGCCAGCAGATTAACGGGACAGGCGAGCTCCTACGAGCAGTACTTC
TRBV11-1	TRBJ2-7	14	TRBD1	-	CASSPRQGLGEQYF	TGTGCCAGCAGCCCCCGACAGGGGTTGGGGGAGCAGTACTTC
TRBV7-2	TRBJ2-3	16	-	-	CASSLPQRPPTDTQYF	TGTGCCAGCAGCTTGCCCCAGAGACCCCCAACAGATACGCAGTATTTT
TRBV19	TRBJ1-5	13	-	-	CASSIAPNQPQHF	TGTGCCAGTAGTATTGCCCCAAATCAGCCCCAGCATTTT
TRBV11-2	TRBJ2-3	14	-	-	CASSHPGAPDTQYF	TGTGCCAGCAGCCATCCCGGGGCCCCCGATACGCAGTATTTT
TRBV28	TRBJ2-3	13	-	-	CASRTTGTDTQYF	TGTGCCAGCAGGACTACTGGCACAGATACGCAGTATTTT
TRBV19	TRBJ1-3	17	-	medium-sized	CASTPPGGTSSGNTIYF	TGTGCCAGTACCCCCCCCGGGGGGACGAGCTCTGGAAACACCATATATTTT
TRBV6-5	TRBJ1-5	12	-	few	CASSLGRGTSHF	TGTGCCAGCAGTTTGGGACGGGGGACGAGTCATTTT
TRBV2	TRBJ2-1	13	-	-	CASNQQGYNEQFF	TGTGCCAGCAACCAACAGGGATACAATGAGCAGTTCTTC
TRBV28	TRBJ2-2	13	-	-	CASFGRNTGELFF	TGTGCCAGCTTCGGACGAAACACCGGGGAGCTGTTTTTT
TRBV28	TRBJ2-3	14	-	-	CASSLGGKADTQYF	TGTGCCAGCAGTTTGGGGGGAAAGGCAGATACGCAGTATTTT
TRBV10-1	TRBJ2-6	16	TRBD1	medium-sized	CASIRDRVSGANVLTF	TGCGCCAGCATCCGGGACAGGGTCTCTGGGGCCAACGTCCTGACTTTC
TRBV12-5	TRBJ2-7	13	-	few	CASGPQGWGEQYF	TGTGCTAGTGGTCCTCAGGGGTGGGGCGAGCAGTACTTC